This T cell receptor beta chain was captured in a study of preoperative IRX-2 immunotherapy in early breast cancer. Treatment given: preoperative locoregional IRX-2 cytokine immunotherapy. This phase Ib study tested locoregional IRX-2 cytokine immunotherapy given before surgery. Generated by immunoSEQ multiplex PCR, the TCRdb table keeps only in-frame clones and is missing some. The sample lists approximately 98,000 clones; roughly 85% were seen once. Germline lookup yields CDR1 SQVTM and CDR2 ANQGSEA. The V end lost 3 bases, the J end lost 1 base, and 9 bases lay between the germline ends. This CDR3 is built from 13 residues.

The material was tumor tissue, obtained after IRX-2 immunotherapy. V usage is TRBV29-1 and J usage is TRBJ1-1; tentatively, D is TRBD1 (6 bases). The origin of this receptor is a human donor with breast cancer. CDR3 DNA sequence: TGCAGCGTTGACAGGGGAACGAACACTGAAGCTTTCTTT. Translating gives CSVDRGTNTEAFF.